A single sample gave rise to the 12 T cell receptor beta chains below, sequenced in a study of blood T cell repertoires in COVID-19. Measured with immunoSEQ multiplex PCR; TCRdb has only the in-frame clones, and not every one. The sample includes 40,000 to 50,000 clones, about nine tenths seen only once; the top ten take about 0.4%. The sequenced material came from peripheral blood. The receptor source for this set is a human donor in a cohort sampled during active COVID-19.

The CDR3 coding sequence is TGTGCCAGCAGTTACGGGACAGGGGCCTACGAGCAGTACTTC. Residues: CASSYGTGAYEQYF. The genes are TRBV6-2 or TRBV6-3 and TRBJ2-7; 10 nucleotides match TRBD1. V trimming: 2 bases; J trimming: 2 bases; junction bases outside the gene matches: 0. Looked up from germline, CDR1 is MNHEY and CDR2 is SVGEGT. The CDR3 is made up of 14 amino acids.

The chain combines TRBV10-3 with TRBJ1-2; D might be TRBD1 (6 bases). The CDR3 sequence is 15 residues long. CDR1 and CDR2 from the germline V gene are ENHRY and SYGVKD. V lost 6 bases and J lost 5, with 19 bases in between. The CDR3: CAIRRTPGTSYGYTF. CDR3 nucleotide sequence: TGTGCCATCAGGAGAACCCCCGGGACATCGTATGGCTACACCTTC.

The rearrangement uses TRBV7-8 and TRBJ1-2; TRBD1 might be the D (5 bases). Trimming took off 5 bases at V and 5 bases at J, with 21 bases between the two ends. There are 16 residues in the CDR3. CDR1 and CDR2 from the germline V gene are SGHVS and FQNEAQ. The CDR3 bases are TGTGCCAGCAGCCACCGCCGGGGGTTGGTGTCGTATGGCTACACCTTC. It specifies CASSHRRGLVSYGYTF.

This chain joins TRBV24-1 and TRBJ2-3, with D unresolved. This CDR3 has 11 residues. V lost 9 bases and J lost 4, with 7 bases in between. The V gene's germline CDR1 is KGHDR and CDR2 SFDVKD. The CDR3 reads CATARSDTQYF. The CDR3 region has the DNA TGTGCCACCGCTAGGTCAGATACGCAGTATTTT.

The chain employs TRBV6-4 and TRBJ1-6; a possible D gene is TRBD1 (5 bases). The germline V gene encodes CDR1 MRHNA and CDR2 SNTAGT. The CDR3 extends over 13 amino acids. V lost 10 bases and J 5 bases, leaving 12 bases between the germline ends. CDR3 bases: TGTGCCACCGCGCCGGGGGATAATTCACCCCTCCACTTT. Its translation: CATAPGDNSPLHF.

This clone was recorded only once. The rearrangement joins TRBV5-6 to TRBJ1-5; 7 nucleotides match TRBD1. The germline V gene has CDR1 SGHDT and CDR2 YYEEEE. V lost 3 bases to trimming and J lost 0 bases; unmatched junction nucleotides: 6. The CDR3 is 16 residues long. The CDR3 protein is CASSSRDRYSNQPQHF. The DNA for the CDR3 is TGTGCCAGCAGCTCCCGGGACAGATATAGCAATCAGCCCCAGCATTTT.

The chain uses TRBV19 and TRBJ2-7; TRBD1 matches at 9 bases. The CDR3 totals 17 residues. CDR1 and CDR2 (germline): LNHDA, SQIVND (reference sequence). The J segment lost 0 bases and the V segment lost 2 bases, leaving 8 bases of the junction unmatched. CDR3 residues: CASSIIPGQGSSYEQYF. CDR3 sequence (DNA): TGTGCCAGTAGTATAATCCCGGGACAGGGAAGCTCCTACGAGCAGTACTTC.

V is TRBV7-2 and J is TRBJ1-3, with a possible D match to TRBD1 (5 bases). Germline loops: CDR1 SGHTA, CDR2 FQGNSA. V lost 7 bases to trimming and J lost 1 base, with 11 bases between them. CDR3 length equals 14 residues. The CDR3 sequence: CASTEQDSGNTIYF. The DNA for the CDR3 is TGTGCCAGCACGGAACAGGATTCTGGAAACACCATATATTTT.

This chain uses TRBV27 with TRBJ2-7; 8 bases agree with TRBD2. The germline CDR1 and CDR2 sequences are MNHEY and SMNVEV (reference sequence). The CDR3 spans 14 residues. J gave up 3 bases and V 3 bases, and 4 bases lay outside the gene matches. The CDR3 sequence is CASSFGAGGYEQYF. The CDR3 region has the DNA TGTGCCAGCAGTTTCGGGGCGGGAGGCTACGAGCAGTACTTC.

The J gene is TRBJ2-7, the V gene TRBV21-1; whether TRBD1, the table's D call, matches the DNA was not checked. TRBV21-1 is labeled a pseudogene. This CDR3 contains 14 residues. In nucleotides, the CDR3 is TGTGCCAGCAAGTTACAGGGGCCTGCCTACGAGCAGTACTTC. This sequence encodes CASKLQGPAYEQYF.

The chain couples TRBV18 to TRBJ1-1; 7 bases map to TRBD1. The CDR3 totals 15 residues. Germline V CDR1 and CDR2: KGHSH, LQKENI. With V trimmed by 2 bases and J by 3 bases, 6 bases remained unmatched. The DNA for the CDR3 is TGTGCCAGCTCACCAAGAGGGGGCGGGCACACTGAAGCTTTCTTT. Translation: CASSPRGGGHTEAFF.

This rearrangement joins TRBV3-1 (or the pseudogene TRBV3-2) to TRBJ1-3; D is unclear. The germline CDR1 and CDR2 sequences are LGHDT and YNNKEL (reference sequence). The CDR3 spans 15 residues. Trimming removed 5 bases at V and 0 bases at J, with 11 bases between. CDR3 amino acids: CASSTWASSGNTIYF. CDR3 DNA sequence: TGTGCCAGCAGCACCTGGGCCAGCTCTGGAAACACCATATATTTT.